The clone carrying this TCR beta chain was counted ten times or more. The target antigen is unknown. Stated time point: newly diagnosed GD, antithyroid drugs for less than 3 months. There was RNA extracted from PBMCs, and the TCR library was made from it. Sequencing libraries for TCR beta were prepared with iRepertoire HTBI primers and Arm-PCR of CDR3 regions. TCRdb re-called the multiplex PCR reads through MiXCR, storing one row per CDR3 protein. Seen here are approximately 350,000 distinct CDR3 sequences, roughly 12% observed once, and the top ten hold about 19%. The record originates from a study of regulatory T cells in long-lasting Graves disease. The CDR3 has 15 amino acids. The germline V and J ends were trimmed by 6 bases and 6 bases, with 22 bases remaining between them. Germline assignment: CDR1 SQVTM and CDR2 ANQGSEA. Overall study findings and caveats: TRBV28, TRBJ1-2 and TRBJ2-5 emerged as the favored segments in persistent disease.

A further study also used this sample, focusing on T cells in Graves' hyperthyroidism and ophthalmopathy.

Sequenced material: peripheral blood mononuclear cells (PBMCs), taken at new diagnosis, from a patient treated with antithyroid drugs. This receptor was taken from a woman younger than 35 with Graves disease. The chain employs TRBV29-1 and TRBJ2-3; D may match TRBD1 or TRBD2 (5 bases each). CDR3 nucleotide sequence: TGCAGCGTGGATGGGTGGGGGAGCCCCGGGGATACGCAGTATTTT. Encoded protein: CSVDGWGSPGDTQYF.